The 31 T cell receptor beta chains below were found in one sample sequenced in a study of CD8 T cells in Susac syndrome. Random hexamers were used to reverse transcribe 0.5 to 1 ug of RNA. MiXCR, applied by TCRdb to the immunoSEQ multiplex PCR reads, yields one record per CDR3 protein. The table lists some 150,000 distinct CDR3 sequences, 94% of them singletons. Sequenced material: CD4+ T cells from PBMCs. The receptors derive from a human donor in good health.

V is TRBV5-4 and J is TRBJ2-3; D unresolved. V was pared by 0 bases and J by 6 bases, with 8 bases between. The germline V gene encodes CDR1 SGHNT and CDR2 YYREEE (reference sequence). The CDR3 has 13 amino acids. The CDR3 loop is CASSLEGADTQYF. The CDR3 DNA is TGTGCCAGCAGCTTGGAGGGCGCCGATACGCAGTATTTT. The full variable domain, rest sourced from reference TRBV5-4 and TRBJ2-3, is ETGVTQSPTHLIKTRGQQVTLRCSSQSGHNTVSWYQQALGQGPQFIFQYYREEENGRGNFPPRFSGLQFPNYSSELNVNALELDDSALYLCASSLEGADTQYFGPGTRLTVL.

The chain has TRBV20-1 and TRBJ2-5; D may be TRBD2 (5 bases). The CDR3 is 13 residues long. Between the trimmed V and J ends, which lost 5 bases and 0 bases, there was a span of 10 bases. Looked up from germline, CDR1 is DFQATT and CDR2 is SNEGSKA (reference sequence). CDR3 nucleotide sequence: TGCAGTGCTGTAGCAGCGGACCAAGAGACCCAGTACTTC. It codes for CSAVAADQETQYF.

This chain uses TRBV6-1 with TRBJ2-7, with D possibly TRBD2 on 5 matching bases. Germline CDR1 MNHNS, CDR2 SASEGT. With 5 bases removed from V and 5 bases from J, the gap between germline ends came to 22 bases. This CDR3 is 16 amino acids long. The CDR3 coding sequence is TGTGCCAGCAGTCGACCCGGTGTGAGGGTTTTACACGAGCAGTACTTC. It is translated as CASSRPGVRVLHEQYF.

The chain is built from TRBV7-2 and TRBJ2-5, with unresolved D. The germline CDR1 and CDR2 sequences are SGHTA and FQGNSA. V was cut by 1 base and J by 0 bases, with 9 bases left in between. The CDR3 is made up of 15 amino acids. The CDR3 DNA follows: TGTGCCAGCAGCTTAGAAGAATGGTACCAAGAGACCCAGTACTTC. Protein: CASSLEEWYQETQYF.

The chain is built from TRBV29-1 and TRBJ2-5; possible D gene TRBD1, 6 bases. Trimming left V 2 bases short and J 0 bases short, with 10 bases between. The CDR3 has 14 amino acids. The germline CDR1 and CDR2 sequences are SQVTM and ANQGSEA. The CDR3 sequence: CSVETGLYQETQYF. CDR3 sequence (DNA): TGCAGCGTTGAAACAGGGTTGTACCAAGAGACCCAGTACTTC.

The genes are TRBV30 and TRBJ1-3; D is perhaps TRBD1 (6 bases). Germline V gene sequence: CDR1 GTSNPN, CDR2 SVGIG (reference sequence). The CDR3 is 15 amino acids. V lost 3 bases and J 0 bases, leaving 12 bases between the germline ends. The CDR3 loop reads CAWRSGHSSGNTIYF. CDR3 in DNA: TGTGCCTGGAGATCGGGACACAGCTCTGGAAACACCATATATTTT. Based on the CDR3 plus reference TRBV30 and TRBJ1-3, the full variable domain is SQTIHQWPATLVQPVGSPLSLECTVEGTSNPNLYWYRQAAGRGLQLLFYSVGIGQISSEVPQNLSASRPQDRQFILSSKKLLLSDSGFYLCAWRSGHSSGNTIYFGEGSWLTVV.

V gene TRBV27 combines with J gene TRBJ2-1; 10 bases line up with TRBD2. This CDR3 is 17 amino acids long. The germline CDR1 and CDR2 sequences are MNHEY and SMNVEV (reference sequence). J gave up 6 bases and V 0 bases, and 8 bases lay outside the gene matches. The CDR3 DNA sequence: TGTGCCAGCAGTTTATCGTTGCTAGCGGGAGTAGTCAATGAGCAGTTCTTC. Its protein product is CASSLSLLAGVVNEQFF.

This clonotype was counted between two and nine times. The genes are TRBV9 and TRBJ2-1; 9 bases align to TRBD2. CDR3 length equals 14 residues. From germline, CDR1 is SGDLS and CDR2 YYNGEE. Trimming removed 4 bases from V and 5 bases from J; junction bases left unmatched: 4. The CDR3 spells CASSRLAENNEQFF. CDR3 bases: TGTGCCAGCAGCAGACTAGCGGAAAACAATGAGCAGTTCTTC.

V gene TRBV12-3 or TRBV12-4 combines with J gene TRBJ1-2; 7 bases are shared with TRBD1. The CDR3 totals 13 residues. V was pared by 6 bases and J by 4 bases, with 5 bases of the junction left unmatched. CDR3 sequence (DNA): TGTGCCAGCAGCACGGACAGGTCCTATGGCTACACCTTC. Translation: CASSTDRSYGYTF.

The chain carries TRBV27 and TRBJ1-2; D call uncertain. The germline CDR1 and CDR2 sequences are MNHEY and SMNVEV (reference sequence). V lost 3 bases to trimming and J lost 6 bases, with 26 bases between them. The CDR3 is 18 residues long. As DNA, the CDR3 is TGTGCCAGCAGTTTTCCCGTCCTCCCCCTTGCGGCAGGTAATGGCTACACCTTC. It codes for CASSFPVLPLAAGNGYTF.

This clonotype was counted only a few times. V usage is TRBV2 and J usage is TRBJ2-3, with 7 bases that match TRBD1. CDR1 is SNHLY, CDR2 FYNNEI, per germline. The CDR3 runs to 13 residues. Unmatched junction bases numbered 2, after V lost 4 bases and J lost 4 bases. CDR3 nucleotides: TGTGCCAGCAGTGGACAGGGAGCAGATACGCAGTATTTT. Translating it yields CASSGQGADTQYF.

The gene calls are TRBV10-3 and TRBJ1-1, with D perhaps matching TRBD1 (6 bases). V was cut by 6 bases and J by 5 bases, with 19 bases left in between. The V gene's germline CDR1 is ENHRY and CDR2 SYGVKD. There are 15 residues in the CDR3. The CDR3 reads CAIRTTGSWETEAFF. For the CDR3, the DNA is TGTGCCATCAGAACGACAGGTTCCTGGGAGACTGAAGCTTTCTTT.

The chain couples TRBV20-1 to TRBJ2-4, with D unresolved. V was trimmed by 3 bases and J by 1 base, leaving 13 bases between them. This CDR3 is 15 amino acids long. Germline V CDR1 and CDR2: DFQATT, SNEGSKA (reference sequence). CDR3 sequence (DNA): TGCAGTGCTAGTGTGTTGGTGTCGGCCAAAAACATTCAGTACTTC. Translation gives CSASVLVSAKNIQYF.

The V and J genes are TRBV15 and TRBJ2-7; the D gene is possibly TRBD1 (7 bases). In germline, CDR1 is LNHNV, CDR2 YYDKDF (reference sequence). The CDR3 contains 14 residues. Trimming cost V 5 bases and J 7 bases, with 18 bases left between them. This chain's CDR3 is CATSAPGGMGEQYF. Written as DNA, the CDR3 is TGTGCCACCAGCGCCCCAGGGGGGATGGGGGAGCAGTACTTC.

This clonotype was found once. The rearrangement uses TRBV12-3 or TRBV12-4 and TRBJ2-3, with 7 bases lining up with TRBD2. The CDR3 runs 13 residues. V trimming: 6 bases; J trimming: 6 bases; junction bases outside the gene matches: 6. The CDR3 sequence is CASRQTSSDTQYF. The CDR3 DNA follows: TGTGCCAGCAGGCAGACTAGCTCGGATACGCAGTATTTT.

The chain couples TRBV6-1 to TRBJ2-7; D possibly corresponds to TRBD2 (6 bases). The CDR3 runs to 15 residues. Trimming removed 6 bases at V and 6 bases at J, with 21 bases between. Germline values: CDR1 MNHNS, CDR2 SASEGT. CDR3 DNA sequence: TGTGCCAGCAGCGCCTTTGGAAGGGTGGGGGGCGAGCAGTACTTC. Protein: CASSAFGRVGGEQYF.

The chain employs TRBV5-1 and TRBJ2-7, with TRBD1 identical over 7 bases. Germline V gene sequence: CDR1 SGHRS, CDR2 YFSETQ. This CDR3 is 13 amino acids long. After removal of 2 bases from V and 6 bases from J, the junction contained 5 bases not matched to a gene. CDR3 in amino acids: CASSLAQGVEQYF. For the CDR3, the DNA is TGCGCCAGCAGCTTAGCCCAGGGGGTCGAGCAGTACTTC.

The chain recombines TRBV6-2 or TRBV6-3 with TRBJ2-1; D not resolved. This CDR3 region has 15 residues. V was pared by 4 bases and J by 0 bases, with 10 bases between. Germline V gene data show CDR1 as MNHEY and CDR2 as SVGEGT. The CDR3: CASSSRKSSYNEQFF. Written as DNA, the CDR3 is TGTGCCAGCAGTTCCAGAAAGAGCTCCTACAATGAGCAGTTCTTC.

V is TRBV10-3 and J is TRBJ2-3; D may be TRBD2 (7 bases). The germline V gene has CDR1 ENHRY and CDR2 SYGVKD. The CDR3 has 14 residues. The V end lost 3 bases, the J end lost 5 bases, and 12 bases lay between the germline ends. CDR3 amino acids: CAISDSGGRDTQYF. The CDR3 region has the DNA TGTGCCATCAGTGACTCGGGGGGCAGAGATACGCAGTATTTT.

V is TRBV20-1 and J is TRBJ2-7; D possibly uses TRBD1 or TRBD2 (6 bases each). V was cut by 4 bases and J by 4 bases, with 11 bases left in between. The CDR3 contains 12 residues. Germline lookup yields CDR1 DFQATT and CDR2 SNEGSKA (reference sequence). The CDR3 sequence: CSATRGLYEQYF. The CDR3 DNA follows: TGCAGTGCTACTCGGGGGCTTTACGAGCAGTACTTC.

J is TRBJ2-1 and V is TRBV5-1; 12 nucleotides line up with TRBD2. CDR3 size: 19 residues. The V gene end was trimmed by 2 bases and the J gene end by 0 bases; junction bases not matched to a gene: 9. Per the germline V gene, CDR1 is SGHRS and CDR2 is YFSETQ. DNA of the CDR3: TGCGCCAGCAGCTTTCGTTGGACTAGCGGGACCAGCTCCTACAATGAGCAGTTCTTC. Its translation: CASSFRWTSGTSSYNEQFF. The variable domain in full, with the rest retrieved from reference TRBV5-1 and TRBJ2-1, is KAGVTQTPRYLIKTRGQQVTLSCSPISGHRSVSWYQQTPGQGLQFLFEYFSETQRNKGNFPGRFSGRQFSNSRSEMNVSTLELGDSALYLCASSFRWTSGTSSYNEQFFGPGTRLTVL.

J is TRBJ2-5 and V is TRBV2, with 7 bases that match TRBD1. The V and J ends lost 4 bases and 5 bases, in that order; junction bases with no gene match: 4. The V gene's germline CDR1 is SNHLY and CDR2 FYNNEI. The CDR3 extends over 13 amino acids. The CDR3 loop reads CASSAGRGETQYF. DNA for the CDR3: TGTGCCAGCAGTGCGGGCAGGGGGGAGACCCAGTACTTC.

The rearrangement joins TRBV20-1 to TRBJ2-2; D call uncertain. Germline lookup yields CDR1 DFQATT and CDR2 SNEGSKA (reference sequence). Trimming took off 2 bases at V and 1 base at J, with 5 bases between the two ends. This CDR3 is 13 amino acids long. The CDR3 sequence: CSARRLNTGELFF. The DNA for the CDR3 is TGCAGTGCTAGAAGACTGAACACCGGGGAGCTGTTTTTT.

The chain links TRBV20-1 to TRBJ2-3; possible D gene TRBD2, 6 bases. Germline assignment: CDR1 DFQATT and CDR2 SNEGSKA (reference sequence). Trimming removed 3 bases at V and 3 bases at J, with 13 bases between. The CDR3 extends over 14 amino acids. The DNA of the CDR3 is TGCAGTGCTAGCCTACTGGAGGGGACAGATACGCAGTATTTT. It encodes CSASLLEGTDTQYF.

J is TRBJ2-5 and V is TRBV9, with unresolved D. V lost 0 bases to trimming and J lost 1 base, with 4 bases between them. Germline CDR1 is SGDLS and CDR2 is YYNGEE. The CDR3 loop spans 13 amino acids. DNA for the CDR3: TGTGCCAGCAGCGTAGCTACCCAAGAGACCCAGTACTTC. It translates to CASSVATQETQYF.

The chain has TRBV10-2 and TRBJ2-3; 7 bases align to TRBD2. The V gene end was trimmed by 7 bases and the J gene end by 0 bases; junction bases not matched to a gene: 10. This CDR3 has 16 residues. Germline V lookup: CDR1 WSHSY, CDR2 SAAADI. In DNA form, the CDR3 reads TGCGCCAGCATGGGATGGAGCGGGGCTAGCACAGATACGCAGTATTTT. This encodes CASMGWSGASTDTQYF.

The chain employs TRBV20-1 and TRBJ2-7, with unresolved D. CDR1 is DFQATT, CDR2 SNEGSKA, per germline (reference sequence). The V and J ends lost 0 bases and 4 bases respectively, with 4 bases between them. This CDR3 has 11 amino acids. CDR3 sequence (DNA): TGCAGTGCTAGAGACCCGTACGAGCAGTACTTC. It specifies CSARDPYEQYF.

This clonotype was counted once. The chain uses TRBV6-5 and TRBJ2-5; TRBD1 agrees at 7 bases. Germline CDR1 MNHEY, CDR2 SVGAGI. Trimming removed 0 bases from V and 7 bases from J; junction bases left unmatched: 20. This CDR3 region has 19 residues. In DNA, the CDR3 is TGTGCCAGCAGTTACTCCCGGACAGGCCTAGTAGGGGCATATAGGACCCAGTACTTC. Its protein is CASSYSRTGLVGAYRTQYF.

The CDR3 region has the DNA TGTGCCAGCAGTCTACGACTAGCGGAGATCCAAGAGACCCAGTACTTC. Its translation: CASSLRLAEIQETQYF. The genes are TRBV12-3 or TRBV12-4 and TRBJ2-5, with 9 nucleotides matching TRBD2. CDR3 length: 16 amino acids. V dropped 5 bases and J dropped 1; count of bases not matched to a gene: 8.

The genes are TRBV29-1 and TRBJ2-4; 10 nucleotides agree with TRBD2. J gave up 1 base and V 2 bases, and 8 bases lay outside the gene matches. Germline V gives CDR1 SQVTM, CDR2 ANQGSEA. The CDR3 consists of 17 residues. For the CDR3, the DNA is TGCAGCGTTGAACCTAGCGGGAGCGGGTGGGCCAAAAACATTCAGTACTTC. Translated: CSVEPSGSGWAKNIQYF.

The chain uses TRBV12-3 or TRBV12-4 and TRBJ2-1, with 9 positions matching TRBD2. J lost 1 base, V lost 7 bases, and 5 bases had no gene match. The CDR3 runs to 15 residues. The DNA for the CDR3 is TGTGCCAGCATCGGTAGCGGGAGATCCTACAATGAGCAGTTCTTC. This gives the protein CASIGSGRSYNEQFF.